These 5 T cell receptor beta chains were sequenced from one sample in a study of T cell responses to AZD1222 COVID-19 vaccine. Method: immunoSEQ multiplex PCR; TCRdb's copy keeps in-frame clones and lacks some. Of about 120,000 clones in the sample, roughly 90% are singletons; the top ten hold roughly 1.5%. The sequencing here drew on peripheral blood, taken on day 0 of AZD1222 vaccination. Receptors were obtained from an adult in good health.

The chain couples TRBV6-5 to TRBJ1-2; 8 bases fit TRBD1. The CDR3 runs 14 residues. V shed 2 bases and J 2 bases; nucleotides not matched to a gene: 1. The germline gives CDR1 MNHEY, CDR2 SVGAGI. The CDR3 coding sequence is TGTGCCAGCAGTTACGGACAGGGAAACTATGGCTACACCTTC. Its protein is CASSYGQGNYGYTF.

This clone was observed once. The J gene is TRBJ2-1, the V gene TRBV2; the D gene could be TRBD1 or TRBD2 (5 bases each). Germline values: CDR1 SNHLY, CDR2 FYNNEI. Trimming took 10 bases from V and 0 from J, leaving 13 bases between them. This CDR3 is 14 amino acids long. CDR3 protein: CATTGPPSYNEQFF. CDR3 in DNA: TGTGCCACTACGGGACCTCCCTCCTACAATGAGCAGTTCTTC.

This chain uses TRBV5-5 with TRBJ1-4, with D unclear. CDR1 is SGHKS, CDR2 YYEKEE, per germline (reference sequence). CDR3 length: 17 amino acids. V lost 0 bases to trimming and J lost 0 bases, with 12 bases between them. The CDR3 region has the DNA TGTGCCAGCAGCTTGGGAGGAGGGTCTGCAACTAATGAAAAACTGTTTTTT. This translates into CASSLGGGSATNEKLFF.

V gene TRBV28 combines with J gene TRBJ1-5; no clear D gene. The CDR3 totals 14 residues. Per germline, CDR1 MDHEN and CDR2 SYDVKM. V was clipped by 3 bases and J by 2 bases, with 8 bases between them. As DNA, the CDR3 is TGTGCCAGCAGTTTTCGGGGTGGCAATCAGCCCCAGCATTTT. Translated: CASSFRGGNQPQHF.

CDR3 nucleotides: TGCAGCGTTGAAATGGCGAGCGCTGAAGCTTTCTTT. Protein: CSVEMASAEAFF. This chain connects TRBV29-1 to TRBJ1-1, with unresolved D. Germline assignment: CDR1 SQVTM and CDR2 ANQGSEA. This CDR3 is 12 amino acids long. V was shortened by 2 bases and J by 6 bases, with 10 bases between the two germline ends.